This entry features one T cell receptor beta chain sequence. Using immunoSEQ multiplex PCR, the repertoire was profiled, and TCRdb retains in-frame clones only, with some absent. Here the sample spans about 79,000 clones, around 83% being singletons. These data come from a study of neoadjuvant anti-PD-1 for oral cavity cancer. Germline-derived CDR1 and CDR2 are LNHDA and SQIVND (reference sequence). The CDR3 extends over 15 amino acids. Trimming removed 2 bases from V and 1 base from J; junction bases left unmatched: 2. This clonotype was sampled from a person between 40 and 85 years old with oral cavity squamous cell carcinoma. The sequenced sample was PBMCs, obtained before nivolumab (anti-PD-1) treatment. The rearrangement links TRBV19 to TRBJ1-1; 9 bases match TRBD1. CDR3 region: CASSIRDRENTEAFF. The DNA of the CDR3 is TGTGCCAGTAGTATAAGGGACAGGGAGAACACTGAAGCTTTCTTT.